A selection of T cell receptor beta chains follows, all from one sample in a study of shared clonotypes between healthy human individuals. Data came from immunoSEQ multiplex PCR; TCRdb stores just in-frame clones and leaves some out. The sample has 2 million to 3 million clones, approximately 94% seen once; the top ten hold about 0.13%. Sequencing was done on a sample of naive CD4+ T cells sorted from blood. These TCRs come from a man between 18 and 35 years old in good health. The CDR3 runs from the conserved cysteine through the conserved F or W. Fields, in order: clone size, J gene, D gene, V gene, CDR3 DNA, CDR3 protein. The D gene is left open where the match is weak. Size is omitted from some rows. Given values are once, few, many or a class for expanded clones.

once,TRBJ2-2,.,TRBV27,TGTGCCAGCAGAATTTCAAGGACTGGCGCGAACACCGGGGAGCTGTTTTTT,CASRISRTGANTGELFF
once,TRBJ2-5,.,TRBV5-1,TGCGCCAGCAGCTTGGTTGCACAGCCTCAAGAGACCCAGTACTTC,CASSLVAQPQETQYF
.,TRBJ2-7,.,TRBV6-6,TGTGCTAGCAGCCTCCGGCCCGAGCTCTACGAGCAGTACTTC,CASSLRPELYEQYF
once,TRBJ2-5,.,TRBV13,TGTGCCAGCAGCTTTTCGGTTCAGGCAGAGGGGGGGACCCAGTACTTC,CASSFSVQAEGGTQYF
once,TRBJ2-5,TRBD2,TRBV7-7,TGTGCTAGCAGCTCGGGACTAGCGACCCAAGAGACCCAGTACTTC,CASSSGLATQETQYF
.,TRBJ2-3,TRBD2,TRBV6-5,TGTGCCAGCAGATTACTAGCGGTCACAGATACGCAGTATTTT,CASRLLAVTDTQYF
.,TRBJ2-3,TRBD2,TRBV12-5,TGTGCTAGCGGGGGGGACACAGATACGCAGTATTTT,CASGGDTDTQYF
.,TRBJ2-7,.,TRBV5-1,TGCGCCAGCAGCTTGGCCAATACCGGAGTCTCCTACGAGCAGTACTTC,CASSLANTGVSYEQYF
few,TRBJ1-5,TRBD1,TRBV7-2,TGTGCCAGCAGCTTAGGACTAGGGACAGACAATCAGCCCCAGCATTTT,CASSLGLGTDNQPQHF
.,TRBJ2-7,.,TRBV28,TGTGCCAGCAGCCAGGTGGGGGGAAGCTCCTACGAGCAGTACTTC,CASSQVGGSSYEQYF
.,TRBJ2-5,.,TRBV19,TGTGCCACGGCCAAGGGCCCGTACCAAGAGACCCAGTACTTC,CATAKGPYQETQYF
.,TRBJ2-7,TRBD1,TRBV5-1,TGCGCCAGCAGCCAAGGGGACAGGGACCACGAGCAGTACTTC,CASSQGDRDHEQYF
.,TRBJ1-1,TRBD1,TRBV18,TGTGCCAGCTCACCAACAGGGGGTACTGAAGCTTTCTTT,CASSPTGGTEAFF
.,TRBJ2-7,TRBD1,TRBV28,TGTGCCAGCAGTCCAGAAGGACAGGGGGCTCGAGAGCAGTACTTC,CASSPEGQGAREQYF
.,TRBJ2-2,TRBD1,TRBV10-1,TGCGCCAGCAGCTTCGGACAGGACCCCGGGGAGCTGTTTTTT,CASSFGQDPGELFF
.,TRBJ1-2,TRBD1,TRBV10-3,TGTGCCATCGGGACAGGGTTGGGCTATGGCTACACCTTC,CAIGTGLGYGYTF
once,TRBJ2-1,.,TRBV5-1,TGCGCCAGCAGCTTGGAGGGAACAGGGCCCTGGGATGAGCAGTTCTTC,CASSLEGTGPWDEQFF
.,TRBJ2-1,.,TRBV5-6,TGTGCCAGCAGCCGTAGCAGCCCTGAGCAGTTCTTC,CASSRSSPEQFF
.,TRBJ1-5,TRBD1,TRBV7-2,TGTGCCAGCAGCGCATTGGACAGGGGGTATAGCAATCAGCCCCAGCATTTT,CASSALDRGYSNQPQHF
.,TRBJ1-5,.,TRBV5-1,TGCGCCAGCAGCTTATTAGGAGGCAATCAGCCCCAGCATTTT,CASSLLGGNQPQHF
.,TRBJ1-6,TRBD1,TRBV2,TGTGCCAGCAGTGGACAGGGCAATTCACCCCTCCACTTT,CASSGQGNSPLHF
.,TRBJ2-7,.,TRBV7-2,TGTGCCACCGGAGGACAGCCTCAAGAGCAGTACTTC,CATGGQPQEQYF
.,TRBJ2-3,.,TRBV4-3,TGCGCCAGCAGCCAAAGGTCCACCGGAGATACGCAGTATTTT,CASSQRSTGDTQYF
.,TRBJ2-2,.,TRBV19,TGTGCCAGTAGTATAGGAGGTAGCGGTAACACCGGGGAGCTGTTTTTT,CASSIGGSGNTGELFF
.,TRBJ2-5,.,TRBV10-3,TGTGCCATCAGTGACAGGGAAGAGACCCAGTACTTC,CAISDREETQYF
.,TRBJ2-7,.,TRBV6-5,TGTGCCAGCAGTAGAGGGACCTTCTCCTACGAGCAGTACTTC,CASSRGTFSYEQYF
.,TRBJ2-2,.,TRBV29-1,TGCAGCGTGGAACAGGGAGGAGGTGGAACCGGGGAGCTGTTTTTT,CSVEQGGGGTGELFF
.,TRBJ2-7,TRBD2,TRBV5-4,TGTGCCAGCAGCATTGGGACCCAAGTGGGGGGGGACGAGCAGTACTTC,CASSIGTQVGGDEQYF
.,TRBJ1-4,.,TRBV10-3,TGTGCCATCAGTGAGTCTGGGGGGATAAGCGAAAAACTGTTTTTT,CAISESGGISEKLFF
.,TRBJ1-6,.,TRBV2,TGTGCCAGCAGTGACAAATTTACCAGCTCCTATAATTCACCCCTCCACTTT,CASSDKFTSSYNSPLHF
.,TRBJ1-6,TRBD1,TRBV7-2,TGTGCCAGCAGGGCCGGGACAGAGGGAGGTTCACCCCTCCACTTT,CASRAGTEGGSPLHF
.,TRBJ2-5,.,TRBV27,TGTGCCAGCAGAAACAGGAGGGAGACCCAGTACTTC,CASRNRRETQYF
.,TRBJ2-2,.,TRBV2,TGTGCCAGCACCCGGGTCGGGGACACCGGGGAGCTGTTTTTT,CASTRVGDTGELFF
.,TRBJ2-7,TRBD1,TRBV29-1,TGCAGCGTCCGACAGGGGCGGGCCTACGAGCAGTACTTC,CSVRQGRAYEQYF
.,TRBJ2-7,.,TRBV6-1,TGTGCCAGCAGGCAGAACGAGCAGTACTTC,CASRQNEQYF
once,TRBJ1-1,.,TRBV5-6,TGTGCCAGCACCCGGGGGGGTGCTGAAGCTTTCTTT,CASTRGGAEAFF
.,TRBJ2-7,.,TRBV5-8,TGTGCCAGCAGCTTAACGACCTCCCACGAGCAGTACTTC,CASSLTTSHEQYF
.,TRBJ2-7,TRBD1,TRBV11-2,TGTGCCAGCAGCTCAGACAGGGAGTCCTACGAGCAGTACTTC,CASSSDRESYEQYF
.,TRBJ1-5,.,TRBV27,TGTGCCAGCAGGGACGGAGGGATTAGGAATCAGCCCCAGCATTTT,CASRDGGIRNQPQHF
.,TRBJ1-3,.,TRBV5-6,TGTGCCAGCAGCCGGGCCCCTGGCTCTGGAAACACCATATATTTT,CASSRAPGSGNTIYF
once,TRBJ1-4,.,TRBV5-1,TGCGCCAGCAGCTCGGGACAACTTAATGAAAAACTGTTTTTT,CASSSGQLNEKLFF
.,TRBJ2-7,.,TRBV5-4,TGTGCCAGTTCTAGGGTGGAGGGCTACGAGCAGTACTTC,CASSRVEGYEQYF
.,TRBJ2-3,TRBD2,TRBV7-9,TGTGCCAGCAGCGCAGCGGGGGGCACAGATACGCAGTATTTT,CASSAAGGTDTQYF
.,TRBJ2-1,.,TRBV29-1,TGCAGCGTTGAAGAGGCAGCCCGCTCCTCCTACAATGAGCAGTTCTTC,CSVEEAARSSYNEQFF
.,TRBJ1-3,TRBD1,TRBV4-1,TGCGCCAGCAGCTCACAGCAGGGGGCTCTCGGAAACACCATATATTTT,CASSSQQGALGNTIYF
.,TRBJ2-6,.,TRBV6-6,TGTGCCAGCAGTTACCAGGGGGGTGGGGCCAACGTCCTGACTTTC,CASSYQGGGANVLTF
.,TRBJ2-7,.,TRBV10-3,TGTGCCATCAGAAGGGGAGACCAGAGCTCCTACGAGCAGTACTTC,CAIRRGDQSSYEQYF
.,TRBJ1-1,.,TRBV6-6,TGTGCCAGCGCGAACAGGGAGGCTGAAGCTTTCTTT,CASANREAEAFF
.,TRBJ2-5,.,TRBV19,TGTGCCAGTAGTATCGGAAACGGAGGCCAAGAGACCCAGTACTTC,CASSIGNGGQETQYF
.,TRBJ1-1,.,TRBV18,TGTGCCAGCTCACCACAGGAGGACACTGAAGCTTTCTTT,CASSPQEDTEAFF